These 17 T cell receptor beta chains came from one sample sequenced in a study of T-cell reconstitution after alpha-beta-depleted transplantation in children. Unique molecular identifiers were incorporated into the prepared TCRbeta library. TCRdb used MiXCR to reprocess the PCR reads, holding one entry per CDR3 protein. The sample carries around 600,000 distinct CDR3 sequences, about 23% recorded once. The sample was PBMCs, mostly from graft donor cells, taken 360 days after TCRalphabeta/CD19-depleted stem cell transplant. All receptors come from a boy under two years old who had a stem cell transplant for acute myeloid leukemia, so the T cells may come from the graft donor.

The chain uses TRBV12-3 or TRBV12-4 and TRBJ2-1, with D possibly being TRBD1 or TRBD2 (6 bases each). Trimming shortened V by 2 bases and J by 7 bases, and 18 bases separated the two germline ends. The CDR3 runs 16 residues. CDR3 nucleotides: TGTGCCAGCAGTTTACTTAAGGGGGGCCGGGGTAATGAGCAGTTCTTC. Its translation: CASSLLKGGRGNEQFF.

This clonotype was counted only a few times. The chain is built from TRBV29-1 and TRBJ2-5; TRBD1 agrees at 7 bases. Germline values: CDR1 SQVTM, CDR2 ANQGSEA. J gave up 2 bases and V 5 bases, and 5 bases lay outside the gene matches. The CDR3 length is 13 residues. CDR3 nucleotides: TGCAGCGTTTCAACGGGACAGCAAGAGACCCAGTACTTC. Translating it yields CSVSTGQQETQYF.

This clonotype ranks as medium-sized. The chain recombines TRBV3-2 with TRBJ2-3; TRBD1, the table's D call, lacks a check against the DNA. TRBV3-2 is labeled a pseudogene. CDR3 length equals 15 residues. CDR3 DNA sequence: TGTGCCAGCAGCCAGGGGACAGGATTCACAGATACGCAGTATTTT. It yields the protein CASSQGTGFTDTQYF.

In this sample, this clonotype turned up a few times. V and J are TRBV12-3 or TRBV12-4 and TRBJ2-1; 12 positions agree with TRBD1. J was trimmed by 8 bases and V by 3 bases; bases with no gene match: 5. The CDR3 runs 15 residues. Written as DNA, the CDR3 is TGTGCCAGCAGTTTCTCGGGGACAGGGGGCGATGAGCAGTTCTTC. Translation gives CASSFSGTGGDEQFF.

In its sample, this clonotype was seen a few times. The chain has TRBV29-1 and TRBJ2-2; TRBD1 matches 7 bases. Germline V gene data show CDR1 as SQVTM and CDR2 as ANQGSEA. The CDR3 is 13 residues long. V gave up 6 bases and J gave up 6 bases; unmatched junction bases: 7. The CDR3 reads CSVQRGGAGELFF. As DNA, the CDR3 is TGCAGCGTCCAGAGAGGGGGCGCCGGGGAGCTGTTTTTT.

This clonotype was counted many times. The V gene is TRBV28, the J gene TRBJ1-1, with D possibly matching TRBD1 (5 bases). Germline loops: CDR1 MDHEN, CDR2 SYDVKM. The CDR3 spans 15 residues. V shed 2 bases and J shed 0 bases, with 10 bases lying between them. The CDR3 region has the DNA TGTGCCAGCAGTTTAACCAGGGCAGTGAACACTGAAGCTTTCTTT. Translation: CASSLTRAVNTEAFF.

This clonotype was recorded a few times. The rearrangement joins TRBV4-2 to TRBJ2-2; no reliable D call. Germline assignment: CDR1 LGHNA and CDR2 YNFKEQ. The V gene lost 7 bases and the J gene lost 0 bases, with 9 bases spanning the gap. The CDR3 extends over 14 amino acids. The CDR3 sequence is CASKTVANTGELFF. The CDR3 coding sequence is TGTGCCAGCAAAACAGTTGCGAACACCGGGGAGCTGTTTTTT.

Concerning this clonotype: A much larger clone sits a single nucleotide away, making a read error possible. V is TRBV27 and J is TRBJ2-5; D ambiguous. Judging by the DNA end, TRBJ2-1 fits better; the J call may be wrong. Germline assignment: CDR1 MNHEY and CDR2 SMNVEV (reference sequence). This CDR3 is 12 amino acids long. CDR3 loop: CASSSSSVAQFF. In DNA form, the CDR3 reads TGTGCCAGCAGTTCCAGTTCGGTGGCCCAGTTCTTC.

The chain has TRBV20-1 and TRBJ2-7; 7 bases are a match to TRBD1. Germline V gene sequence: CDR1 DFQATT, CDR2 SNEGSKA (reference sequence). The CDR3 totals 12 residues. V lost 3 bases to trimming and J lost 4 bases; unmatched junction nucleotides: 3. CDR3 sequence: CSARTGIYEQYF. As DNA, the CDR3 is TGCAGTGCTAGGACAGGGATTTACGAGCAGTACTTC.

The chain employs TRBV6-5 and TRBJ2-2; D not resolved. The CDR3 sequence is 13 residues long. Germline V lookup: CDR1 MNHEY, CDR2 SVGAGI. The V end lost 9 bases, the J end lost 6 bases, and 14 bases lay between the germline ends. The CDR3 DNA reads as TGTGCCAGTAGAATTCAGAGCCCCGGGGAGCTGTTTTTT. Translation gives CASRIQSPGELFF.

J is TRBJ1-4 and V is TRBV7-9, with 7 bases lining up with TRBD1. Germline V gene lookup returns CDR1 SEHNR and CDR2 FQNEAQ (reference sequence). J gave up 5 bases and V 5 bases, and 8 bases lay outside the gene matches. This CDR3 is 15 amino acids long. CDR3 protein: CASSTRDSGNEKLFF. The CDR3 region has the DNA TGTGCCAGCAGCACCCGGGACAGCGGAAATGAAAAACTGTTTTTT. The full variable domain, with the rest looked up from reference TRBV7-9 and TRBJ1-4, is DTGVSQNPRHKITKRGQNVTFRCDPISEHNRLYWYRQTLGQGPEFLTYFQNEAQLEKSRLLSDRFSAERPKGSFSTLEIQRTEQGDSAMYLCASSTRDSGNEKLFFGSGTQLSVL.

This chain uses TRBV29-1 with TRBJ1-2; TRBD1 matches 7 bases. The CDR3 runs to 13 residues. Germline V CDR1 and CDR2: SQVTM, ANQGSEA. Trimming at V came to 6 bases and at J to 7 bases, leaving 11 bases not matched to a gene. This CDR3 is CSVIDRATSGYTF. In nucleotides, the CDR3 is TGCAGCGTGATCGACAGGGCGACATCTGGCTACACCTTC.

This clonotype was observed many times. The chain links TRBV3-1 to TRBJ1-4; D is undetermined. This CDR3 region has 14 residues. The V gene's germline CDR1 is LGHDT and CDR2 YNNKEL (reference sequence). V shed 6 bases and J shed 6 bases, with 14 bases lying between them. The DNA for the CDR3 is TGTGCCAGCAGGGTCGGGTGGGCTGATGAAAAACTGTTTTTT. Amino acids: CASRVGWADEKLFF.

The rearrangement joins TRBV6-1 to TRBJ2-6; D uncertain. V gave up 8 bases and J gave up 0 bases, with 11 bases separating them. Germline-derived CDR1 and CDR2 are MNHNS and SASEGT. This CDR3 is built from 15 residues. The CDR3, as DNA: TGTGCCAGCGGGTGGGCCTCCTCTGGGGCCAACGTCCTGACTTTC. Protein product: CASGWASSGANVLTF.

CDR3 DNA: TGTGCCACCAGCAGAGATGTAACAGGGTCCGTCGAGCAGTACTTC. This translates into CATSRDVTGSVEQYF. The genes are TRBV15 and TRBJ2-7, with a possible D match to TRBD1 (6 bases). This CDR3 has 15 amino acids. CDR1 LNHNV and CDR2 YYDKDF come from the germline V gene (reference sequence). Between the trimmed V and J ends, which lost 0 bases and 6 bases, there was a span of 15 bases.

This chain joins TRBV20-1 and TRBJ2-7; TRBD1 agrees at 8 bases. V dropped 5 bases and J dropped 5; count of bases not matched to a gene: 14. Germline V lookup: CDR1 DFQATT, CDR2 SNEGSKA (reference sequence). The CDR3 length is 15 residues. The CDR3 loop reads CSAQQRDRRNHEQYV. DNA for the CDR3: TGCAGTGCTCAGCAGAGGGACAGGAGGAACCACGAGCAGTACGTC.

This chain uses TRBV6-2 or TRBV6-3 with TRBJ2-3; TRBD2 is a possible D gene (5 bases). The CDR3 spans 15 residues. The V end was cut by 2 bases, the J end by 4 bases, with 13 bases between. Germline values: CDR1 MNHEY, CDR2 SVGEGT. CDR3 nucleotides: TGTGCCAGCAGTTACCTCGTCGGAGGCCCAGATACGCAGTATTTT. Encoded protein: CASSYLVGGPDTQYF.